The 5 T cell receptor beta chains given below trace back to one sample, sequenced in a study of CD8+ T cells in alopecia areata. As the sequencing template, cDNA was produced by extracting RNA and reverse transcribing it. The repertoire was sequenced with immunoSEQ multiplex PCR; TCRdb's copy has only in-frame clones and lacks some. The sample lists 95,000 to 120,000 clones, roughly 55% occurring once. The material sequenced was NKG2D-low CD8+ T cells sorted from blood. These receptors were taken from a human donor with alopecia areata.

The chain has TRBV5-6 and TRBJ2-1; D is undetermined. The CDR3 is 15 amino acids. Germline values: CDR1 SGHDT, CDR2 YYEEEE. V was pared by 0 bases and J by 5 bases, with 12 bases between. This chain's CDR3 is CASSLELKGDNEQFF. Written as DNA, the CDR3 is TGTGCCAGCAGCTTGGAACTAAAGGGCGACAATGAGCAGTTCTTC.

The V and J genes are TRBV2 and TRBJ1-2; D may be TRBD1 (5 bases). This CDR3 region has 14 residues. V shed 1 base and J shed 4 bases, with 10 bases lying between them. CDR1 and CDR2 from the germline V gene are SNHLY and FYNNEI. The CDR3 DNA is TGTGCCAGCAGTGAAGAGGGGCGAGGCTATGGCTACACCTTC. Residues: CASSEEGRGYGYTF.

The DNA of the CDR3 is TGCGCCAGCAGCCAAGTCGGGGGGTACACCTACAATGAGCAGTTCTTC. As protein: CASSQVGGYTYNEQFF. The chain links TRBV4-1 to TRBJ2-1; 7 bases are a match to TRBD2. Germline assignment: CDR1 MGHRA and CDR2 YSYEKL. The trim removed 1 base at V and 2 bases at J, leaving 5 bases unmatched. The CDR3 consists of 16 residues.

Only a few counts were recorded for this clone. The chain recombines TRBV28 with TRBJ2-2; D call uncertain. V shed 4 bases and J shed 6 bases, with 6 bases lying between them. CDR3 length: 12 residues. Germline assignment: CDR1 MDHEN and CDR2 SYDVKM. The CDR3 coding sequence is TGTGCCAGCAGTTATATCCCCGGGGAGCTGTTTTTT. Its protein product is CASSYIPGELFF. Together with reference TRBV28 and TRBJ2-2, the CDR3 gives the full variable domain: DVKVTQSSRYLVKRTGEKVFLECVQDMDHENMFWYRQDPGLGLRLIYFSYDVKMKEKGDIPEGYSVSREKKERFSLILESASTNQTSMYLCASSYIPGELFFGEGSRLTVL.

This clone came up a few times. This chain connects TRBV29-1 to TRBJ1-3; D gene unclear. The length of the CDR3 is 13 residues. The germline V and J ends were trimmed by 3 bases and 8 bases, with 14 bases remaining between them. Germline assignment: CDR1 SQVTM and CDR2 ANQGSEA. The DNA for the CDR3 is TGCAGCGTTGAGAGGGTTGAGGGTTACACCATATATTTT. Translation: CSVERVEGYTIYF.